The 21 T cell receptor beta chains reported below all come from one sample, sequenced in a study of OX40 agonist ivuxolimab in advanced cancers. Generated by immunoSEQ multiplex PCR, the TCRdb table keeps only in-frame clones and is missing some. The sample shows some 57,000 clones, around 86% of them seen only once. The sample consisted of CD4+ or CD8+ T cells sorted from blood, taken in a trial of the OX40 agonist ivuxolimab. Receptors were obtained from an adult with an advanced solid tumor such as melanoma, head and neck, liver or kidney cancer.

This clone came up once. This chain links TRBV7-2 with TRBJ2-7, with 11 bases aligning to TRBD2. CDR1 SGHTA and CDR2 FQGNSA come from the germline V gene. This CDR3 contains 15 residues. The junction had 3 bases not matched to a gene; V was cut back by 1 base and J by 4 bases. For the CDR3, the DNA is TGTGCCAGCAGCTTAGGGACTAGCGGGTTTTACGAGCAGTACTTC. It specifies CASSLGTSGFYEQYF.

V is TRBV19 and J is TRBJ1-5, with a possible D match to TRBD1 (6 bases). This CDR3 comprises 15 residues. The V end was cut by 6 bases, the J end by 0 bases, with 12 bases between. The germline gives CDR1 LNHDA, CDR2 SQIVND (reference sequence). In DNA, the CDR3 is TGTGCCAGTAGCCCGAGGGGGGTTAGCAATCAGCCCCAGCATTTT. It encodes CASSPRGVSNQPQHF.

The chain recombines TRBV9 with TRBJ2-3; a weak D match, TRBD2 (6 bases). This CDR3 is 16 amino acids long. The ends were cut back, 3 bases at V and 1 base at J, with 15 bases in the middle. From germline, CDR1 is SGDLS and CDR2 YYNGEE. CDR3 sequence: CASSALGTGGTDTQYF. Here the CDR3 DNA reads TGTGCCAGCAGCGCCCTCGGAACGGGGGGCACAGATACGCAGTATTTT. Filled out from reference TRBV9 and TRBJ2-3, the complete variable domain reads DSGVTQTPKHLITATGQRVTLRCSPRSGDLSVYWYQQSLDQGLQFLIQYYNGEERAKGNILERFSAQQFPDLHSELNLSSLELGDSALYFCASSALGTGGTDTQYFGPGTRLTVL.

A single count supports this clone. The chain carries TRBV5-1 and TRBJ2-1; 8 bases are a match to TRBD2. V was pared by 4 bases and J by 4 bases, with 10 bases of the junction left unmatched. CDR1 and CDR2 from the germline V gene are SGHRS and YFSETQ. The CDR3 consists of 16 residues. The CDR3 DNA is TGCGCCAGCAGCCTCATTAGCGGGACACTATACAATGAGCAGTTCTTC. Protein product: CASSLISGTLYNEQFF. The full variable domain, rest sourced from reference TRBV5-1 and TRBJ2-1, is KAGVTQTPRYLIKTRGQQVTLSCSPISGHRSVSWYQQTPGQGLQFLFEYFSETQRNKGNFPGRFSGRQFSNSRSEMNVSTLELGDSALYLCASSLISGTLYNEQFFGPGTRLTVL.

CDR3 residues: CASSQSQLEGWNTEAFF. The CDR3 DNA is TGCGCCAGCAGTCAATCCCAACTTGAGGGATGGAACACTGAAGCTTTCTTT. The rearrangement links TRBV23-1 to TRBJ1-1; D call uncertain. TRBV23-1 is an ORF, and what it does is uncertain. V lost 0 bases to trimming and J lost 1 base, with 15 bases between them. CDR3 length equals 17 residues.

In DNA form, the CDR3 reads TGTGCCAGCAGCGCTATCGGTGGGATTGGTGAAAAACTGTTTTTT. Translating it yields CASSAIGGIGEKLFF. The rearrangement uses TRBV7-6 and TRBJ1-4; D call uncertain. CDR1 and CDR2 from the germline V gene are SGHVS and FNYEAQ. Trimming left V 5 bases short and J 7 bases short, with 17 bases between. This CDR3 spans 15 amino acids.

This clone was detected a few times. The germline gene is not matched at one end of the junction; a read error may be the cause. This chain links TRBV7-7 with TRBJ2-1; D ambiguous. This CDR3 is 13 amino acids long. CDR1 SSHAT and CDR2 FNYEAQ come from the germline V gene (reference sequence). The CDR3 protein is CASSLTAYNEQFF. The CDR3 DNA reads TGTGCTAGCAGCTTAACAGCTTACAATGAGCAGTTCTTC. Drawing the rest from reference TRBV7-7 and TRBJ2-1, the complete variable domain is GAGVSQSPRYKVTKRGQDVTLRCDPISSHATLYWYQQALGQGPEFLTYFNYEAQPDKSGLPSDRFSAERPEGSISTLTIQRTEQRDSAMYRCASSLTAYNEQFFGPGTRLTVL.

CDR3 region: CASSVAGTETEQYF. Here the CDR3 DNA reads TGTGCCAGCAGCGTCGCCGGGACTGAGACCGAGCAGTACTTC. The chain couples TRBV7-2 to TRBJ2-5, with D possibly TRBD2 on 6 matching bases. The DNA end is a closer match to TRBJ2-7, so the J assignment may be wrong. The CDR3 runs to 14 residues. Per germline, CDR1 SGHTA and CDR2 FQGNSA.

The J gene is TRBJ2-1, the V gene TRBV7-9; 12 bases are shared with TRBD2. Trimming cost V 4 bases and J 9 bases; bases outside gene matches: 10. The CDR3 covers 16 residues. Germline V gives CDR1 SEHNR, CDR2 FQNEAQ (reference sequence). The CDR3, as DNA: TGTGCCAGCAGCTCCTACGGACTAGCGGGAAGTCCTGAGCAGTTCTTC. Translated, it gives CASSSYGLAGSPEQFF.

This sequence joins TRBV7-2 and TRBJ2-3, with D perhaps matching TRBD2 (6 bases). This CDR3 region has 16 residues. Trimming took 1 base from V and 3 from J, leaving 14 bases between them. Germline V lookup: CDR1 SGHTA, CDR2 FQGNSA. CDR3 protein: CASSLEIRGMTDTQYF. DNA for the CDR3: TGTGCCAGCAGCTTAGAAATCCGGGGGATGACAGATACGCAGTATTTT.

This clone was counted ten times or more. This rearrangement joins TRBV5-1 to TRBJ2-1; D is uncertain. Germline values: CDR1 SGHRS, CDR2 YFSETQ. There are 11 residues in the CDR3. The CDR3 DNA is TGCGCGTCCCACGGAGAGACTGAGCAGTTCTTC. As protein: CASHGETEQFF.

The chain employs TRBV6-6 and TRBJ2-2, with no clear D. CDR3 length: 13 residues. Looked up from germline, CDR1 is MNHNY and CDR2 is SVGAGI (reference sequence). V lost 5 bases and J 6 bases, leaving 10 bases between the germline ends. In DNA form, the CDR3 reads TGTGCCAGCAGTCTCGGGTGGTCCGGGGAGCTGTTTTTT. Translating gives CASSLGWSGELFF.

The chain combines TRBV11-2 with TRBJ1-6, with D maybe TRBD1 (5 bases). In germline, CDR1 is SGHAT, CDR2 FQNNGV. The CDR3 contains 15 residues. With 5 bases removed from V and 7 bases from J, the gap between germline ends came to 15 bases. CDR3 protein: CASSRRRGTNSPLHF. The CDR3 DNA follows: TGTGCCAGCAGCCGTCGGCGGGGGACCAATTCACCCCTCCACTTT.

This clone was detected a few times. CDR3 loop: CASSYRQGSKDGYTF. DNA of the CDR3: TGTGCCAGCAGCTATCGACAGGGATCTAAGGATGGCTACACCTTC. This chain joins TRBV7-2 and TRBJ1-2, with 7 bases identical to TRBD1. Germline CDR1 SGHTA, CDR2 FQGNSA. CDR3 length: 15 residues. The V and J ends lost 4 bases and 6 bases, in that order; junction bases with no gene match: 11. Combining the CDR3 with reference TRBV7-2 and TRBJ1-2 gives the whole variable domain GAGVSQSPSNKVTEKGKDVELRCDPISGHTALYWYRQSLGQGLEFLIYFQGNSAPDKSGLPSDRFSAERTGGSVSTLTIQRTQQEDSAVYLCASSYRQGSKDGYTFGSGTRLTVV.

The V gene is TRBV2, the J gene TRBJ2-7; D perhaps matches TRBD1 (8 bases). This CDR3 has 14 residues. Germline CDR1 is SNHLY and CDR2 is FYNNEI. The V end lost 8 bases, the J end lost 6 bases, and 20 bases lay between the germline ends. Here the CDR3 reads CASGRDRTTREQYF. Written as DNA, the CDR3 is TGTGCCAGCGGGAGGGACAGGACCACGCGCGAGCAGTACTTC.

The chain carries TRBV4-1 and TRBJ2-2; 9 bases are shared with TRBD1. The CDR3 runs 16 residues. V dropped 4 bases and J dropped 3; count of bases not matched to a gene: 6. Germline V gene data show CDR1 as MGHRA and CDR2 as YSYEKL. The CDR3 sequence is CASSRGTGGDTGELFF. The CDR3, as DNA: TGCGCCAGCAGCCGGGGAACAGGGGGCGACACCGGGGAGCTGTTTTTT.

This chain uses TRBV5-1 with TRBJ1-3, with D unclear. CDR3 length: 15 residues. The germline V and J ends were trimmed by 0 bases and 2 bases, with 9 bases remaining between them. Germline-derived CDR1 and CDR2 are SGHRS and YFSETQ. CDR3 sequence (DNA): TGCGCCAGCAGCTTGGGGGAGGCGGCTGGAAACACCATATATTTT. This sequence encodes CASSLGEAAGNTIYF.

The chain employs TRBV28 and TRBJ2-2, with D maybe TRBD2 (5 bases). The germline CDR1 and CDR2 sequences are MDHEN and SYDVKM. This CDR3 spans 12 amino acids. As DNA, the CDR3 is TGTGCGAACGGACTTAACACCGGGGAGCTGTTTTTT. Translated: CANGLNTGELFF. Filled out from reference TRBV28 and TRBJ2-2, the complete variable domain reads DVKVTQSSRYLVKRTGEKVFLECVQDMDHENMFWYRQDPGLGLRLIYFSYDVKMKEKGDIPEGYSVSREKKERFSLILESASTNQTSMYLCANGLNTGELFFGEGSRLTVL.

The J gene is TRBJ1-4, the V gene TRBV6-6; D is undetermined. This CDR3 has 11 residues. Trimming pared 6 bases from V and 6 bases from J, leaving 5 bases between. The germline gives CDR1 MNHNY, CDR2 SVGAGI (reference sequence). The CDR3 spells CASSLDEKLFF. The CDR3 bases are TGTGCCAGCAGCCTGGATGAAAAACTGTTTTTT.

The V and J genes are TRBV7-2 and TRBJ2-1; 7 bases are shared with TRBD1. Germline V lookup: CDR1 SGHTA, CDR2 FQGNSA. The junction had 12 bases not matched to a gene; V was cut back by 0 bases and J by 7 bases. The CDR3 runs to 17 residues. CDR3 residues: CASSLAHRDSPGNEQFF. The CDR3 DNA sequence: TGTGCCAGCAGCTTAGCGCATCGGGACAGTCCTGGGAATGAGCAGTTCTTC.

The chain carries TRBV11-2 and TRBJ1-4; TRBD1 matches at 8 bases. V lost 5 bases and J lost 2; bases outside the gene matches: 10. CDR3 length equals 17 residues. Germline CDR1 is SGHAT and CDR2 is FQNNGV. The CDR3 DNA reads TGTGCCAGCAGCCTTGGAGGGAGACAGGGGACTAATGAAAAACTGTTTTTT. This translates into CASSLGGRQGTNEKLFF. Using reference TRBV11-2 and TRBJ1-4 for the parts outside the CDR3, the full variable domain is EAGVAQSPRYKIIEKRQSVAFWCNPISGHATLYWYQQILGQGPKLLIQFQNNGVVDDSQLPKDRFSAERLKGVDSTLKIQPAKLEDSAVYLCASSLGGRQGTNEKLFFGSGTQLSVL.